This TCR beta chain was found in a study of OX40 agonist ivuxolimab in advanced cancers. Study details: Patients were treated with intravenous ivuxolimab, dosed at 0.01 to 10 mg/kg and infused every 2 weeks. From 23 to 79 years was the age range, with a mean of around 57 years, and roughly 80% were male. General study points: Clonal expansion was seen in CD4+ and CD8+ blood T cells by week 6 at 0.1 to 3.0 mg/kg. Low normalized T-cell clonal expansion was also seen in some nonresponders.

J gave up 4 bases and V 4 bases, and 10 bases lay outside the gene matches. The V gene's germline CDR1 is SGHRS and CDR2 YFSETQ. CDR3 size: 16 residues. As for this clone: Its target is unknown.

Some clones are missing from TCRdb's copy, which holds only in-frame ones; the method was immunoSEQ multiplex PCR. The repertoire holds 55,000 to 70,000 clones, about 80% seen once, with about 1.2% in the top ten. Sequenced material: CD4+ or CD8+ T cells sorted from blood, taken in a trial of the OX40 agonist ivuxolimab. This clonotype originated in an adult with an advanced solid tumor such as melanoma, head and neck, liver or kidney cancer. The chain recombines TRBV5-1 with TRBJ2-3; 9 bases fit TRBD1. The DNA for the CDR3 is TGCGCCAGCAGCCCATATTGGACAGGGGACCCAGATACGCAGTATTTT. Protein sequence: CASSPYWTGDPDTQYF.